The entry that follows covers one T cell receptor beta chain sequence. Its specificity is unknown. Between about 18 and 33 mg of unsorted bulk tissue served as the source from which RNA and DNA were co-extracted. This sample is drawn from a study of tumor-infiltrating lymphocytes in primary liver carcinoma. General study results and limits: A small share of top clones, only about 7-24%, was found in all five tumor regions.

Using a constant-region primer together with ProtoScript II reverse transcriptase, TCR beta cDNA was made from about 500 ng of total RNA. ARM-PCR was slightly modified, and three nested multiplex PCR rounds with it gave rise to the TCR beta libraries. PCR rounds one and two used TRBV1-TRBV30 forward primers with a C-beta reverse primer for 9 to 10 cycles each. TCRdb called the multiplex PCR reads again in MiXCR, with one record for every CDR3 protein. The sample has roughly 120,000 distinct CDR3 sequences, 64% seen once. V dropped 2 bases and J dropped 8; count of bases not matched to a gene: 9. The CDR3 has 15 amino acids. Germline V lookup: CDR1 SGHVS, CDR2 FQNEAQ.

The chain combines TRBV7-8 with TRBJ1-5; 7 bases agree with TRBD1. This sequence was found in an older woman with primary liver carcinoma and hepatitis B virus infection. The sample taken for sequencing was liver tumor tissue from sampling region 3. As for subset: tumor region T3, left-lateral pole. The CDR3 sequence is CASSLSGQVGKPQHF. The CDR3, as DNA: TGTGCCAGCAGCTTATCCGGACAGGTGGGCAAGCCCCAGCATTTT.